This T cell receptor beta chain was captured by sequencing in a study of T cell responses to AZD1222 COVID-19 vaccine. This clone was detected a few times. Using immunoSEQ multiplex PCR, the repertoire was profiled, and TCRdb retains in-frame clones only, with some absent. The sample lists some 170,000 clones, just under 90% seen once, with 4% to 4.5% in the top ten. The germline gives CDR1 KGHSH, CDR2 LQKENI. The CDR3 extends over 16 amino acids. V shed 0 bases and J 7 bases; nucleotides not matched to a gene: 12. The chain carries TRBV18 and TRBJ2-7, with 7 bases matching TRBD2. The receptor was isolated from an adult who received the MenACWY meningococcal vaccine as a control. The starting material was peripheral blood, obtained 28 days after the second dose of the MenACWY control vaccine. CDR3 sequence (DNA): TGTGCCAGCTCACCACCGGGCGGGAGCGGATCTGGAGAGCAGTACTTC. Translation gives CASSPPGGSGSGEQYF. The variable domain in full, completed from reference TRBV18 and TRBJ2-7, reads NAGVMQNPRHLVRRRGQEARLRCSPMKGHSHVYWYRQLPEEGLKFMVYLQKENIIDESGMPKERFSAEFPKEGPSILRIQQVVRGDSAAYFCASSPPGGSGSGEQYFGPGTRLTVT.